The sample holds many counts of the clone carrying this T cell receptor (beta chain). What it recognizes is unknown. This sample is part of a study of breast tumors, draining lymph nodes, adjacent tissues. Axillary draining lymph nodes of breast cancer patients supplied the node samples. Germline CDR1 is LNHDA and CDR2 is SQIVND (reference sequence). V shed 6 bases, J shed 6 bases, and the junction held 7 bases outside the gene matches. CDR3 size: 13 residues. TCRdb re-derived calls from the multiplex PCR reads in MiXCR, one entry per CDR3 protein. There are fewer than 250,000 distinct CDR3 sequences in the sample; 32% occur only once, and around 1.5% lies in the top ten. General study findings and limits: Luminal-like breast cancer showed significantly greater tumor-nontumor repertoire similarity than basal-like breast cancer did. Findings are consistent with lymph node origin and intratumoral expansion of most tumor T cells. Compared with lymph nodes, tumors were less diverse; compared with nontumor tissue, more. The lymph node origin of tumor T cells was framed as consistent with a hypothesis, not demonstrated.

This receptor was identified in a female donor with breast cancer. Some clones in this sample may be carry-over from other donors' samples. This chain connects TRBV19 to TRBJ1-2; 7 nucleotides line up with TRBD1. Material for sequencing was axillary lymph node tissue. Written as DNA, the CDR3 is TGTGCCAGTAGAGGCAGGGGGTCGGATGGCTACACCTTC. This sequence encodes CASRGRGSDGYTF.